These 22 T cell receptor beta chains share one sample of origin, sequenced in a study of cytomegalovirus exposure and HLA in healthy donors. The primer mix had 60 Vbeta and 13 Jbeta primers. The repertoire was sequenced with immunoSEQ multiplex PCR; TCRdb's copy has only in-frame clones and lacks some. The table lists 140,000 or so clones, around four fifths of them singletons, with more than 2% in the top ten. Sequences were obtained from PBMCs. The receptors were sampled from a boy between 2 and 10 years old in good health and CMV-seronegative.

The V call is TRBV7-9, the J call TRBJ2-7, with TRBD1 matching over 7 bases. The V gene end was trimmed by 3 bases and the J gene end by 6 bases; junction bases not matched to a gene: 17. This CDR3 region has 17 residues. Germline lookup yields CDR1 SEHNR and CDR2 FQNEAQ (reference sequence). In DNA form, the CDR3 reads TGTGCCAGCAGCTTTTCCACAGGGGCTTTGCCCTACTTCGAGCAGTACTTC. It translates to CASSFSTGALPYFEQYF.

The chain combines TRBV15 with TRBJ2-1, with TRBD2 matching 8 bases. J was trimmed by 3 bases and V by 0 bases; bases with no gene match: 7. The CDR3 is made up of 17 amino acids. Germline V gene sequence: CDR1 LNHNV, CDR2 YYDKDF (reference sequence). DNA for the CDR3: TGTGCCACCAGCAGAGAGGGCGGGACTAGTCTCTACAATGAGCAGTTCTTC. Its protein product is CATSREGGTSLYNEQFF.

V is TRBV28 and J is TRBJ2-6; no definite D call. The CDR3 length is 14 residues. Per germline, CDR1 MDHEN and CDR2 SYDVKM. V lost 6 bases to trimming and J lost 4 bases, with 10 bases between them. CDR3 sequence reads: CASRLTSGANVLTF. In DNA form, the CDR3 reads TGTGCCAGCAGACTAACTTCGGGGGCCAACGTCCTGACTTTC.

The rearrangement links TRBV7-3 to TRBJ2-5; TRBD1 matches 12 bases. The germline V gene has CDR1 SGHTA and CDR2 FQGTGA. CDR3 length: 16 residues. After removal of 4 bases from V and 5 bases from J, the junction contained 8 bases not matched to a gene. The CDR3: CASSSNPGQGAETQYF. CDR3 bases: TGTGCCAGCAGCTCAAATCCGGGACAGGGGGCTGAGACCCAGTACTTC.

V usage is TRBV19 and J usage is TRBJ1-2; TRBD1 matches at 9 bases. This CDR3 is built from 17 residues. The germline gives CDR1 LNHDA, CDR2 SQIVND (reference sequence). With 5 bases clipped from V and 6 bases from J, the junction kept 16 bases outside the gene matches. CDR3 DNA: TGTGCCAGTAGTCCGACCCGACAGGGGGATAGGGTGAATGGCTACACCTTC. Protein product: CASSPTRQGDRVNGYTF.

The rearrangement links TRBV23-1 to TRBJ1-6; D unclear. TRBV23-1 is known as an ORF, though its function is uncertain. This CDR3 has 13 amino acids. Deletions cut 4 bases from V and 11 bases from J, with 12 bases between. CDR3 sequence (DNA): TGCGCCAGCAGTCGTATAAATATAACACCCCTCCACTTT. The encoded protein is CASSRINITPLHF.

Comments on this clone: At one boundary the junction diverges from the germline segment, which might be a read error. This chain links TRBV7-9 with TRBJ2-2, with D possibly being TRBD1 (5 bases). The CDR3 is 16 amino acids. The germline CDR1 and CDR2 sequences are SEHNR and FQNEAQ (reference sequence). CDR3 region: CSSLPWGRVNTGELFF. Here the CDR3 DNA reads TGTTCCAGCCTTCCGTGGGGCAGGGTGAACACCGGGGAGCTGTTTTTT.

The chain couples TRBV11-3 to TRBJ1-1; the match to TRBD1 covers 7 bases. V lost 4 bases, J lost 3 bases, and 2 bases stayed unmatched. CDR1 and CDR2 from the germline V gene are SGHNT and YENEEA. The CDR3 covers 13 residues. The CDR3 DNA sequence: TGTGCCAGCAGCTCGGACAGGCACACTGAAGCTTTCTTT. Translation: CASSSDRHTEAFF.

V gene TRBV4-1 combines with J gene TRBJ2-7; 8 bases align to TRBD1. The V and J ends lost 0 bases and 0 bases, in that order; junction bases with no gene match: 7. This CDR3 is 17 amino acids long. The germline CDR1 and CDR2 sequences are MGHRA and YSYEKL. CDR3 sequence (DNA): TGCGCCAGCAGCCAAGAGTTTTCGACAGGGGACTCCTACGAGCAGTACTTC. Its protein product is CASSQEFSTGDSYEQYF.

This clone has just a few counts. This sequence joins TRBV11-2 and TRBJ2-7, with a possible D match to TRBD1 (5 bases). The germline V and J ends were trimmed by 5 bases and 1 base, with 12 bases remaining between them. The V gene's germline CDR1 is SGHAT and CDR2 FQNNGV. The CDR3 has 14 amino acids. CDR3 nucleotides: TGTGCCAGCAGCCCACAAGGGGTTTCCTACGAGCAGTACTTC. This translates into CASSPQGVSYEQYF.

The V gene is TRBV9, the J gene TRBJ2-1, with 7 positions matching TRBD2. CDR1 is SGDLS and CDR2 is YYNGEE in the germline V gene. V lost 2 bases, J lost 8 bases, and 13 bases stayed unmatched. CDR3 length: 16 amino acids. This CDR3 is CASSVDWGGLLDEQFF. Written as DNA, the CDR3 is TGTGCCAGCAGCGTGGATTGGGGAGGGCTGTTGGATGAGCAGTTCTTC.

The V call is TRBV15, the J call TRBJ1-4, with 9 positions matching TRBD1. After removal of 5 bases from V and 2 bases from J, the junction contained 6 bases not matched to a gene. CDR3 size: 16 residues. Germline assignment: CDR1 LNHNV and CDR2 YYDKDF (reference sequence). The chain's CDR3 is CATSGHRGPTNEKLFF. In DNA form, the CDR3 reads TGTGCCACCAGCGGGCACAGGGGGCCTACTAATGAAAAACTGTTTTTT.

This clone has only one observation. This chain connects TRBV14 to TRBJ1-4; D is possibly TRBD1 (5 bases). There are 15 residues in the CDR3. Looked up from germline, CDR1 is SGHDN and CDR2 is FVKESK. V lost 0 bases to trimming and J lost 4 bases, with 9 bases between them. The CDR3 sequence is CASSQEGGINEKLFF. DNA for the CDR3: TGTGCCAGCAGCCAAGAGGGGGGAATTAATGAAAAACTGTTTTTT.

This rearrangement joins TRBV27 to TRBJ1-2, with D hard to call. Germline loops: CDR1 MNHEY, CDR2 SMNVEV (reference sequence). Trimming took 6 bases from V and 4 from J, leaving 15 bases between them. The CDR3 loop spans 14 amino acids. In DNA, the CDR3 is TGTGCCAGCAGGGTACTAGACACACCCTATGGCTACACCTTC. As protein: CASRVLDTPYGYTF.

The CDR3: CASSRSSQVFSYEQYF. The CDR3 nucleotides read TGTGCCAGCAGTCGTAGTAGTCAGGTTTTCTCCTACGAGCAGTACTTC. This chain joins TRBV9 and TRBJ2-5, with D hard to call. The DNA matches TRBJ2-7 better at its end, which makes the J call doubtful. The CDR3 has 16 residues. The germline CDR1 and CDR2 sequences are SGDLS and YYNGEE.

The gene calls are TRBV7-9 and TRBJ2-3, with D maybe TRBD2 (5 bases). The CDR3 runs 16 residues. The germline CDR1 and CDR2 sequences are SEHNR and FQNEAQ (reference sequence). V was cut by 9 bases and J by 2 bases, with 21 bases left in between. CDR3: CASSSAAGRVTDTQYF. Written as DNA, the CDR3 is TGTGCCAGTTCTTCGGCGGCGGGCAGAGTCACAGATACGCAGTATTTT.

V gene TRBV5-1 combines with J gene TRBJ2-1, with a tentative D call TRBD1 (6 bases). The CDR3 is 11 amino acids. V was clipped by 0 bases and J by 16 bases, with 11 bases between them. CDR1 and CDR2 from the germline V gene are SGHRS and YFSETQ. CDR3 sequence: CASSLEGERFF. In nucleotides, the CDR3 is TGCGCCAGCAGCTTGGAGGGGGAGAGATTCTTC.

The chain is built from TRBV2 and TRBJ1-5, with D possibly TRBD1 on 5 matching bases. This CDR3 spans 16 amino acids. CDR1 is SNHLY and CDR2 is FYNNEI in the germline V gene. V was trimmed by 2 bases and J by 6 bases, leaving 17 bases between them. As DNA, the CDR3 is TGTGCCAGCAGTGAATGGGTCACGGGGGGAAGTCAGCCCCAGCATTTT. This translates into CASSEWVTGGSQPQHF.

V is TRBV2 and J is TRBJ1-1; 8 nucleotides match TRBD1. The length of the CDR3 is 14 residues. Trimming at V came to 8 bases and at J to 4 bases, leaving 9 bases not matched to a gene. The V gene's germline CDR1 is SNHLY and CDR2 FYNNEI. The CDR3 here is CASGLPGGVTEAFF. CDR3 sequence (DNA): TGTGCCAGCGGGCTCCCAGGGGGCGTCACTGAAGCTTTCTTT.

The chain carries TRBV11-3 and TRBJ2-1; D ambiguous. The CDR3 covers 16 residues. V gave up 1 base and J gave up 3 bases, with 13 bases separating them. The germline CDR1 and CDR2 sequences are SGHNT and YENEEA. The CDR3 sequence: CASSLGATHGYNEQFF. Written as DNA, the CDR3 is TGTGCCAGCAGCTTAGGCGCTACCCATGGCTACAATGAGCAGTTCTTC.

V and J are TRBV20-1 and TRBJ2-7; D gene ambiguous. Trimming shortened V by 2 bases and J by 3 bases, and 5 bases separated the two germline ends. The CDR3 covers 11 residues. Germline CDR1 is DFQATT and CDR2 is SNEGSKA (reference sequence). The CDR3 region is CSARRVYEQYF. CDR3 sequence (DNA): TGCAGTGCTAGACGCGTCTACGAGCAGTACTTC.

In this sample, this clone turned up a few times. This chain links TRBV12-5 with TRBJ2-7; 8 bases are a match to TRBD1. The CDR3 is made up of 13 amino acids. J lost 2 bases, V lost 4 bases, and 1 base had no gene match. Germline values: CDR1 LGHNT, CDR2 FRNRAP. The CDR3 DNA follows: TGTGCTAGTGGTTGGGACAGGCCCTACGAGCAGTACTTC. Amino acid sequence: CASGWDRPYEQYF.